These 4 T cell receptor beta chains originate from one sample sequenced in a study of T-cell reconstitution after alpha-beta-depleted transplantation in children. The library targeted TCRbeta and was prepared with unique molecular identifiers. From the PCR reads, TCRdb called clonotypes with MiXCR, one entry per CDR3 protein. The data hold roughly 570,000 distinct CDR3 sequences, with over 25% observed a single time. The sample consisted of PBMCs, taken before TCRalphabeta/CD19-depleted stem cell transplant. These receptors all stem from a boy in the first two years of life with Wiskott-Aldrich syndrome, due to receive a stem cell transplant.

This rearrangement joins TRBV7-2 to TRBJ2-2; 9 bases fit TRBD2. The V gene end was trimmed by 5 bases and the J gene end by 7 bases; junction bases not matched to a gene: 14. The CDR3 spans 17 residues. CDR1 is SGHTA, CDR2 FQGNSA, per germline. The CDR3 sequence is CASSPMGSGRFGGELFF. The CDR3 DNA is TGTGCCAGCAGCCCGATGGGAAGCGGGAGGTTCGGCGGGGAGCTGTTTTTT.

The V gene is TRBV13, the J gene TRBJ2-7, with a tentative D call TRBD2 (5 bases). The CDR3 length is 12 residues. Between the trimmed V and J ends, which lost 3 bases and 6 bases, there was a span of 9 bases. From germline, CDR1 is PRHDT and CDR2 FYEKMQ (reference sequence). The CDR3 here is CASSLRRAEQYF. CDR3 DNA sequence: TGTGCCAGCAGCTTGAGGCGGGCCGAGCAGTACTTC.

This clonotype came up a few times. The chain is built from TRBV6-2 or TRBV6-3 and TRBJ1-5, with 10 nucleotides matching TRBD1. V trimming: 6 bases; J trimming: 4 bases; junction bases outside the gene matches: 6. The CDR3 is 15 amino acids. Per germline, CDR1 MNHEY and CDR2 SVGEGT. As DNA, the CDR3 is TGTGCCAGCAGCCACGGACAGGGGGTTAATCAGCCCCAGCATTTT. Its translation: CASSHGQGVNQPQHF.

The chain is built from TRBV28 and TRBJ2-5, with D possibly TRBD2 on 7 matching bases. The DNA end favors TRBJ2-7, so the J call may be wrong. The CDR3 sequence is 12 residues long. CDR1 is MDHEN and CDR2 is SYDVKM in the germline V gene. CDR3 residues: CASRIGGREQYF. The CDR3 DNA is TGTGCCAGCAGGATCGGGGGGCGCGAGCAGTACTTC.